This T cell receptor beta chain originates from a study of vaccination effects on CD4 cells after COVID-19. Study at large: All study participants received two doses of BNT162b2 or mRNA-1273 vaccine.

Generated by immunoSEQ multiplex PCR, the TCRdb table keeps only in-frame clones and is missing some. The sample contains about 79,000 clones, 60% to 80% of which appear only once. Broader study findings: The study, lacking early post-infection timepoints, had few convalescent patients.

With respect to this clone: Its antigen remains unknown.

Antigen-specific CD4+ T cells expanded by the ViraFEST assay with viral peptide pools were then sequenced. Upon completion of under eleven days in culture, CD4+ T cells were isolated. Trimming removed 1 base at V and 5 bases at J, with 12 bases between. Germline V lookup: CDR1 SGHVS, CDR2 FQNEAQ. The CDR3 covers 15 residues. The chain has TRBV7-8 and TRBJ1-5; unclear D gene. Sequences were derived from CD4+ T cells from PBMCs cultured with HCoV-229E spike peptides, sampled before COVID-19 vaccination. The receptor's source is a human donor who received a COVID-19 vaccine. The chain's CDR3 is CASSLGADIYQPQHF. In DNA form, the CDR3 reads TGTGCCAGCAGCTTAGGGGCAGATATCTATCAGCCCCAGCATTTT.